This T cell receptor beta chain was captured by sequencing in a study of cytomegalovirus exposure and HLA in healthy donors. On this clone: The antigen remains unidentified.

Study results and caveats: A link between a missense DCLRE1C variant and TCR beta V- and J-gene trimming emerged from a later analysis.

The PCR had 60 Vbeta and 13 Jbeta primers. The method was immunoSEQ multiplex PCR; TCRdb's version includes in-frame clones alone and lacks a portion of them. The table lists around 150,000 clones, about 68% of them singletons. CDR3 length: 17 residues. V lost 3 bases to trimming and J lost 4 bases; unmatched junction nucleotides: 14. The germline CDR1 and CDR2 sequences are GTSNPN and SVGIG (reference sequence). Material: PBMCs. The origin of this receptor is a man younger than 35 in good health and CMV-seronegative. V is TRBV30 and J is TRBJ1-3, with 8 bases identical to TRBD1. CDR3 loop: CAWSQTPRTGTGNTIYF. For the CDR3, the DNA is TGTGCCTGGAGCCAGACCCCCCGGACAGGGACAGGAAACACCATATATTTT.